These T cell receptor beta chains were read from a single sample in a study of response to subunit inactivated influenza vaccine. TCRdb analysed the RT-PCR reads with MiXCR anew, one entry per CDR3 protein. The table has about 570,000 distinct CDR3 sequences, around 11% seen once. The same data also went into a second study, on T cells expressing NK-cell markers.

The sequencing here drew on PBMCs from blood, taken on the day of vaccination. Every receptor here comes from a middle-aged man who received an inactivated influenza vaccine. Both conserved end residues are part of each CDR3. A D gene is named only where the DNA matches it firmly. Expanded clones get a size class; other rows say once, few or many, or leave the size out.

DNA,CDR3,D,J,size,V
TGTGCCAGCAGCTTGTATTGGGACCGCGGCACAGATACGCAGTATTTT,CASSLYWDRGTDTQYF,NA,TRBJ2-3,NA,TRBV5-5
TGTGCCAGCAGTTTACGGACAGGGGTCAACGAGCAGTACTTC,CASSLRTGVNEQYF,TRBD1,TRBJ2-7,NA,TRBV12-3/TRBV12-4
TGTGCCAGCAGTTTAGGGGGCTCGTGGTCTGGGGCCAACGTCCTGACTTTC,CASSLGGSWSGANVLTF,NA,TRBJ2-6,few,TRBV27
TGCGCCAGCAGCCCGGGACAGCCGTCTATTGCTTTCTTT,CASSPGQPSIAFF,TRBD1,TRBJ1-1,few,TRBV5-1
TGTGCCAGCAGCCAAGGAGACCTTTATAATTCACCCCTCCACTTT,CASSQGDLYNSPLHF,NA,TRBJ1-6,NA,TRBV3-1
TGTGCCATCATCCCGGGACAGGGGGCCACTGAAGCTTTCTTT,CAIIPGQGATEAFF,TRBD1,TRBJ1-1,NA,TRBV10-3
TGTGCCAGCAGTTTGAGGACAGTGGAGGAGCAGTACTTC,CASSLRTVEEQYF,NA,TRBJ2-7,NA,TRBV28
TGTGCCAGCACCCCCTACCAGGCGGGAGTCTCCGAGCAGTACTTC,CASTPYQAGVSEQYF,TRBD2,TRBJ2-7,few,TRBV7-6
TGTGCCAGCAGCCAGCCCCTACATCCCCAGCAGTACTTC,CASSQPLHPQQYF,NA,TRBJ2-7,NA,TRBV7-2
TGCAGCGTTGTCCCAGCGGGAGCGACGGGATCGACCGGGGAGCTGTTTTTT,CSVVPAGATGSTGELFF,TRBD2,TRBJ2-2,NA,TRBV29-1
TGTGCCAGCAGCTTGACAGGGAGTAAGAATGAGCAGTTCTTC,CASSLTGSKNEQFF,TRBD1,TRBJ2-1,many,TRBV7-3
TGTGCCAGCAGCCCCATGGACAGGTTGGGTTCACCCCTCCACTTT,CASSPMDRLGSPLHF,TRBD1,TRBJ1-6,NA,TRBV7-9
TGTGCCAGCAGCCGGACAGGGGAAGAGCAGTACTTC,CASSRTGEEQYF,TRBD1,TRBJ2-7,NA,TRBV11-2
TGTGCCAGCAGCCAACCTTACGCCCCTGACACCTTC,CASSQPYAPDTF,NA,TRBJ1-2,NA,TRBV7-9
TGTGCCAGCAGCTTAGACAGGGTACTCATCACTGAAGCTTTCTTT,CASSLDRVLITEAFF,NA,TRBJ1-1,NA,TRBV7-9
TGTGCCAGCAGTTACTCGAGATCGTACTCTGGGGCCAACGTCCTGACTTTC,CASSYSRSYSGANVLTF,NA,TRBJ2-6,NA,TRBV6-5
TGTGCCAGCAGCTTATTCGGAACGGGACAGGGGGGTCAGCCCCAGCATTTT,CASSLFGTGQGGQPQHF,TRBD1,TRBJ1-5,NA,TRBV7-2
TGCGCCAGCAGCTTGGTGGCTAGCGGGGGGGCTGAGCAGTTCTTC,CASSLVASGGAEQFF,TRBD2,TRBJ2-1,NA,TRBV5-1
TGTGCCACCAGCAGGTCTAGGTTTATCTCTGGGGCCAACGTCCTGACTTTC,CATSRSRFISGANVLTF,NA,TRBJ2-6,NA,TRBV15
TGTGCCAGCAGCTTATTGGACAGGGTCTCTGAAGCTTTCTTT,CASSLLDRVSEAFF,TRBD1,TRBJ1-1,NA,TRBV5-5
TGTGCCAGCAGCTTTAGCGGGGGGATCTACAATGAGCAGTTCTTC,CASSFSGGIYNEQFF,TRBD2,TRBJ2-1,NA,TRBV11-3
TGTGCCAGCGCGGAGGGCCGGGGAGATACGCAGTATTTT,CASAEGRGDTQYF,NA,TRBJ2-3,NA,TRBV7-3
TGTTCCAGCAGTTGGACAGGAAGTACGAACACCGGGGAGCTGTTTTTT,CSSSWTGSTNTGELFF,TRBD1,TRBJ2-2,NA,TRBV6-5
TGCGCCAGCAGCGGGGGACAGGATGGAAACACCATATATTTT,CASSGGQDGNTIYF,TRBD1,TRBJ1-3,few,TRBV5-1
TGTGCCAGCAGTTACTTAGCGGTCAACAATGAGCAGTTCTTC,CASSYLAVNNEQFF,NA,TRBJ2-1,few,TRBV6-5
TGTGCCAGCAGTGAAGGACAGGGTCAAAACAATGAGCAGTTCTTC,CASSEGQGQNNEQFF,TRBD1,TRBJ2-1,NA,TRBV2
TGCGCCAGCAGCCAAGTTATGGACACCGGGGAGCTGTTTTTT,CASSQVMDTGELFF,NA,TRBJ2-2,few,TRBV4-1
TGCGCCAGCAGCTTGGGAGGGGGCGTCCCTTTTTACACAGATACGCAGTATTTT,CASSLGGGVPFYTDTQYF,TRBD1,TRBJ2-3,many,TRBV5-1
TGTGCCAGCAGTGTGCTGGGGGGCGGTGGCTATGGCTACACCTTC,CASSVLGGGGYGYTF,NA,TRBJ1-2,few,TRBV5-5
TGTGCCAGCACCAATGGGGAGCGGGAGGCCACCGGGGAGCTGTTTTTT,CASTNGEREATGELFF,TRBD2,TRBJ2-2,NA,TRBV13
TGCGCCAGCAGCTCCGGGACTAGCGGAAGCACAGATACGCAGTATTTT,CASSSGTSGSTDTQYF,TRBD2,TRBJ2-3,NA,TRBV5-1
TGCAGTGCTAGGGCCGTTGGCTACACCTTC,CSARAVGYTF,NA,TRBJ1-2,many,TRBV20-1
TGTGCCAGCAGGGGGTTTGGGTTTGATGAGCAGTTCTTC,CASRGFGFDEQFF,NA,TRBJ2-1,NA,TRBV6-6